The clone carrying this T cell receptor beta chain was counted a single time. Its cognate antigen is unknown. Both 60 Vbeta primers and 13 Jbeta primers went into the PCR. TCRdb's table, derived via immunoSEQ multiplex PCR, lists solely in-frame clones and lacks some. Of roughly 150,000 clones in the sample, roughly 82% were seen once. The data were obtained in a study of cytomegalovirus exposure and HLA in healthy donors. Study-wide context: A prior study identified approximately 120 million unique TCR beta sequences from roughly 180 million T cells. Study results and limitations: Reportedly, fewer N-insertions than the approximately 700-donor mean appeared in an Asian-associated ancestry cluster in a later analysis. Common viral pathogens (according to a later analysis) appeared linked to several of the most significant clusters.

V lost 5 bases, J lost 2 bases, and 13 bases lay in between. Germline assignment: CDR1 SEHNR and CDR2 FQNEAQ (reference sequence). This CDR3 has 14 residues. The genes are TRBV7-9 and TRBJ2-7; D is possibly TRBD2 (6 bases). Source material: PBMCs. This receptor was taken from a woman between 50 and 59 years old in good health and CMV-seropositive. This CDR3 is CASSPPWGAYEQYF. The CDR3 DNA is TGTGCCAGCAGCCCCCCGTGGGGGGCCTACGAGCAGTACTTC.